Listed here is a single TCR beta chain. Its specificity is not known. A far larger clone is off by one base, so a read error is likely. A J-beta primer mix and a sample-barcoded 5' primer were used in a second PCR of roughly 6 to 11 cycles. TCRdb redid the calling of the 5' RACE reads with MiXCR, one entry per CDR3 protein. The repertoire has 1.5 million to 2 million distinct CDR3 sequences, 30% to 35% of them found once; the top ten carry about 10%. This record belongs to a study of blood T cells in healthy people across ages. Study observations and caveats: Since the PBMCs were unsorted, naive and antigen-experienced cells could not be conclusively compared. Diversity was estimated from one million T cells, and these estimates were considered underestimates. Naive T cell percentage strongly correlated with TCR beta diversity.

Each sample provided at least 6 micrograms of extracted total RNA. With V trimmed by 6 bases and J by 3 bases, 4 bases remained unmatched. The CDR3 is 13 residues long. Germline values: CDR1 ENHRY, CDR2 SYGVKD. The sequence was collected from a woman in her twenties or thirties in good health. The V gene is TRBV10-3, the J gene TRBJ1-2, with TRBD1 matching 7 bases. The sample comprised blood. The DNA for the CDR3 is TGTGCCATCAGCCCCGGGACAGACTATGGCTACACCTTC. Protein: CAISPGTDYGYTF.